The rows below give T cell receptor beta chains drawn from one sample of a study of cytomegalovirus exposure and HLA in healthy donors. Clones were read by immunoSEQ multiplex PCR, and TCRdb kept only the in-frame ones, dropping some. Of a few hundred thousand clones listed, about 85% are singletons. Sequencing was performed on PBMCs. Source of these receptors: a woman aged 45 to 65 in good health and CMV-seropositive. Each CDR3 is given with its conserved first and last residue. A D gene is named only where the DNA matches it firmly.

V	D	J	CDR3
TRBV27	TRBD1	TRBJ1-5	CASSWGNRGQPQHF
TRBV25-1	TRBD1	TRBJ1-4	CASRQGAYYEKLFF
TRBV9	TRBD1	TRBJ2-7	CASSADPGQGYEQYF
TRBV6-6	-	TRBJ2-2	CASSYGEDTGELFF
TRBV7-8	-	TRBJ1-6	CASSDTYKNSPLHF
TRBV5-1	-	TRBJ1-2	CASRAGPESGYTF
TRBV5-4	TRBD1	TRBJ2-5	CASSTGTEQETQYF
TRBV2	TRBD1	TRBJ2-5	CASSEARQGETETQYF
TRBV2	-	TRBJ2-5	CASSEVGEQYF
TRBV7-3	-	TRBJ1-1	CASSLSGAGTEAFF
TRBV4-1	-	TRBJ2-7	CASSQAGWPADAYEQYF
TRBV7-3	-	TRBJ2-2	CASSLRGSDTGELFF
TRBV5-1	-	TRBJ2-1	CASSSYSASYNEQFF
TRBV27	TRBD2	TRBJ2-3	CASSLSRSAGGPTTQYF
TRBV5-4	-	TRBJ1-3	CASSSDGTPGNTIYF
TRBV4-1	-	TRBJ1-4	CASSQGFLSGATNEKLFF
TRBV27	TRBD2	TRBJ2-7	CASSLFPSGRRSYEQYF
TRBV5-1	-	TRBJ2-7	CASSLDRVGQYF
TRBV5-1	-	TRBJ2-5	CASRLNGGRQETQYF